These 18 T cell receptor beta chains were all obtained from the same sample, sequenced in a study of T cell repertoires in cytomegalovirus infection. These receptors have no identified antigens. TCRdb used MiXCR to reprocess the reads, holding one entry per CDR3 protein. The repertoire holds about 830,000 distinct CDR3 sequences, with over 25% as singletons. The material sequenced was cultured CD8+ T cells from PBMCs, taken from culture after CMV antigen stimulation. The receptor source for this set is a human donor in good health (CMV status not recorded). Some clones in this sample may be carry-over from other donors' samples.

The CDR3 loop reads CASSQDYPINEQFF. The CDR3 DNA sequence: TGTGCCAGCAGCCAAGATTACCCTATAAATGAGCAGTTCTTC. The chain carries TRBV4-2 and TRBJ2-1; D ambiguous. Looked up from germline, CDR1 is LGHNA and CDR2 is YNFKEQ. The CDR3 is made up of 14 amino acids. The germline V and J ends were trimmed by 0 bases and 7 bases, with 10 bases remaining between them.

The chain joins TRBV10-2 to TRBJ2-7, with TRBD1 matching over 7 bases. The V and J ends lost 2 bases and 5 bases, in that order; junction bases with no gene match: 9. The CDR3 sequence is 15 residues long. The germline V gene encodes CDR1 WSHSY and CDR2 SAAADI. For the CDR3, the DNA is TGCGCCAGCAGTGAGGAGGGGGCTCGATTGGACGAGCAGTACGTC. Translating gives CASSEEGARLDEQYV.

This clonotype appeared many times. The chain has TRBV7-2 and TRBJ1-3; D possibly corresponds to TRBD1 (5 bases). Trimming took off 3 bases at V and 1 base at J, with 10 bases between the two ends. Germline V CDR1 and CDR2: SGHTA, FQGNSA. The CDR3 spans 15 residues. CDR3 loop: CASSFQGGSGNTIYF. The DNA of the CDR3 is TGTGCCAGCAGCTTTCAGGGCGGTTCTGGAAACACCATATATTTT.

The rearrangement uses TRBV27 and TRBJ1-1; D unclear. The CDR3 totals 12 residues. Germline V lookup: CDR1 MNHEY, CDR2 SMNVEV (reference sequence). V was pared by 8 bases and J by 2 bases, with 9 bases between. In DNA form, the CDR3 reads TGTGCCAGCGCAAGGGCCAACACTGAAGCTTTCTTT. Encoded protein: CASARANTEAFF.

This clonotype was counted a few times. The rearrangement uses TRBV7-3 and TRBJ1-6; TRBD1 might be the D (5 bases). Germline V gene sequence: CDR1 SGHTA, CDR2 FQGTGA. This CDR3 is built from 15 residues. With 2 bases removed from V and 7 bases from J, the gap between germline ends came to 12 bases. The CDR3 spells CASSLRGQGNSPLHF. In DNA, the CDR3 is TGTGCCAGCAGCTTACGTGGGCAGGGAAATTCACCCCTCCACTTT.

The chain combines TRBV12-3 or TRBV12-4 with TRBJ1-2; the match to TRBD1 covers 10 bases. The CDR3 covers 13 residues. V shed 6 bases and J 8 bases; nucleotides not matched to a gene: 6. Here the CDR3 DNA reads TGTGCCAGCAGCTCGGGACAGGGGTTAGGCTACACCTTC. Protein: CASSSGQGLGYTF.

At least ten counts were recorded for this clonotype. The chain combines TRBV6-1 with TRBJ2-1; TRBD1 aligns across 7 bases. V was pared by 7 bases and J by 4 bases, with 10 bases of the junction left unmatched. The CDR3 sequence is 15 residues long. CDR1 and CDR2 from the germline V gene are MNHNS and SASEGT. CDR3 region: CASNLLGGGYNEQFF. CDR3 bases: TGTGCCAGCAACCTCCTAGGGGGCGGTTACAATGAGCAGTTCTTC.

The V and J genes are TRBV27 and TRBJ1-4, with TRBD1 matching over 7 bases. The length of the CDR3 is 14 residues. From germline, CDR1 is MNHEY and CDR2 SMNVEV (reference sequence). V lost 3 bases, J lost 7 bases, and 5 bases stayed unmatched. The CDR3 spells CASSLAGGSEKLFF. CDR3 nucleotides: TGTGCCAGCAGTTTGGCAGGGGGTAGTGAAAAACTGTTTTTT. The entire variable domain, with the rest obtained from reference TRBV27 and TRBJ1-4, is as follows: EAQVTQNPRYLITVTGKKLTVTCSQNMNHEYMSWYRQDPGLGLRQIYYSMNVEVTDKGDVPEGYKVSRKEKRNFPLILESPSPNQTSLYFCASSLAGGSEKLFFGSGTQLSVL.

Only a few counts were recorded for this clonotype. The V gene is TRBV7-2, the J gene TRBJ2-1; 9 nucleotides match TRBD2. V gave up 5 bases and J gave up 7 bases; unmatched junction bases: 12. This CDR3 spans 16 amino acids. Germline V gene data show CDR1 as SGHTA and CDR2 as FQGNSA. In nucleotides, the CDR3 is TGTGCCAGCAGCCCGTTGGGAATAGCGGGGGTTAATGAGCAGTTCTTC. Amino acid sequence: CASSPLGIAGVNEQFF.

V gene TRBV15 combines with J gene TRBJ1-2, with D uncertain. This CDR3 region has 12 residues. V was cut by 1 base and J by 6 bases, with 6 bases left in between. Germline V gives CDR1 LNHNV, CDR2 YYDKDF (reference sequence). CDR3 coding DNA: TGTGCCACCAGCAGAGGTGAGGATGGCTACACCTTC. It specifies CATSRGEDGYTF.

The V and J genes are TRBV7-9 and TRBJ2-2; 9 positions agree with TRBD2. Germline CDR1 and CDR2: SEHNR and FQNEAQ (reference sequence). This CDR3 comprises 20 residues. The ends lost 5 bases at V and 3 bases at J; junction bases unmatched: 19. The CDR3 here is CASSPPLSGGRHYDTGELFF. The CDR3 nucleotides read TGTGCCAGCAGCCCTCCCCTGAGCGGGGGGCGTCATTACGACACCGGGGAGCTGTTTTTT. Using reference TRBV7-9 and TRBJ2-2 for the parts outside the CDR3, the full variable domain is DTGVSQNPRHKITKRGQNVTFRCDPISEHNRLYWYRQTLGQGPEFLTYFQNEAQLEKSRLLSDRFSAERPKGSFSTLEIQRTEQGDSAMYLCASSPPLSGGRHYDTGELFFGEGSRLTVL.

V gene TRBV7-9 combines with J gene TRBJ2-6; D might be TRBD1 (6 bases). Between the trimmed V and J ends, which lost 5 bases and 2 bases, there was a span of 19 bases. CDR1 is SEHNR and CDR2 is FQNEAQ in the germline V gene (reference sequence). The CDR3 loop spans 18 amino acids. The CDR3 nucleotides read TGTGCCAGCAGCCAAAGGGCAGGGGAAGAAGCTGGGGCCAACGTCCTGACTTTC. Protein product: CASSQRAGEEAGANVLTF.

This clonotype was picked up a small number of times. The chain links TRBV7-6 to TRBJ2-1; 10 positions match TRBD1. CDR1 and CDR2 from the germline V gene are SGHVS and FNYEAQ. The CDR3 is 16 residues long. V lost 4 bases to trimming and J lost 0 bases; unmatched junction nucleotides: 3. The CDR3 loop reads CASSYGQGVSYNEQFF. The CDR3 DNA reads as TGTGCCAGCAGCTACGGACAGGGGGTCTCCTACAATGAGCAGTTCTTC. Looking up the rest from reference TRBV7-6 and TRBJ2-1 gives the full variable domain: GAGVSQSPRYKVTKRGQDVALRCDPISGHVSLYWYRQALGQGPEFLTYFNYEAQQDKSGLPNDRFSAERPEGSISTLTIQRTEQRDSAMYRCASSYGQGVSYNEQFFGPGTRLTVL.

This clonotype occurred once. The rearrangement uses TRBV27 and TRBJ1-4; no definite D call. This CDR3 is built from 14 residues. CDR1 and CDR2 from the germline V gene are MNHEY and SMNVEV (reference sequence). The germline V and J ends were trimmed by 3 bases and 8 bases, with 13 bases remaining between them. Here the CDR3 reads CASSFLGGGEKLFF. CDR3 sequence (DNA): TGTGCCAGCAGTTTTTTGGGAGGAGGGGAAAAACTGTTTTTT.

Ten or more counts support this clonotype. This chain uses TRBV5-4 with TRBJ1-1, with D possibly TRBD1 on 5 matching bases. This CDR3 contains 15 residues. Per germline, CDR1 SGHNT and CDR2 YYREEE (reference sequence). Trimming removed 0 bases from V and 5 bases from J, with 14 bases in between. CDR3: CASSLAYGARTEAFF. The DNA of the CDR3 is TGTGCCAGCAGCTTGGCCTATGGGGCACGAACTGAAGCTTTCTTT.

The chain carries TRBV11-1 and TRBJ2-6; D remains ambiguous. The CDR3 spans 16 residues. The germline V gene encodes CDR1 SGHAT and CDR2 FQDESV (reference sequence). The germline V and J ends were trimmed by 1 base and 3 bases, with 10 bases remaining between them. The CDR3 reads CASSLGGRDGANVLTF. CDR3 bases: TGTGCCAGCAGCTTAGGGGGAAGGGATGGGGCCAACGTCCTGACTTTC.

The rearrangement joins TRBV4-1 to TRBJ2-3; 9 nucleotides align to TRBD1. Trimming took 3 bases from V and 4 from J; bases not matched to a gene: 5. The germline V gene encodes CDR1 MGHRA and CDR2 YSYEKL. This CDR3 is 15 amino acids long. The CDR3: CASSHRDREADTQYF. The CDR3 DNA sequence: TGCGCCAGCAGCCATAGGGACAGGGAGGCAGATACGCAGTATTTT.

The table lists this clonotype with a few counts. The rearrangement links TRBV7-9 to TRBJ1-5; D not certain. Trimming took 4 bases from V and 6 from J, leaving 13 bases between them. The CDR3 has 14 residues. Germline V gene data show CDR1 as SEHNR and CDR2 as FQNEAQ (reference sequence). CDR3 sequence: CASSSGPGAQPQHF. CDR3 sequence (DNA): TGTGCCAGCAGCTCAGGACCGGGCGCTCAGCCCCAGCATTTT.